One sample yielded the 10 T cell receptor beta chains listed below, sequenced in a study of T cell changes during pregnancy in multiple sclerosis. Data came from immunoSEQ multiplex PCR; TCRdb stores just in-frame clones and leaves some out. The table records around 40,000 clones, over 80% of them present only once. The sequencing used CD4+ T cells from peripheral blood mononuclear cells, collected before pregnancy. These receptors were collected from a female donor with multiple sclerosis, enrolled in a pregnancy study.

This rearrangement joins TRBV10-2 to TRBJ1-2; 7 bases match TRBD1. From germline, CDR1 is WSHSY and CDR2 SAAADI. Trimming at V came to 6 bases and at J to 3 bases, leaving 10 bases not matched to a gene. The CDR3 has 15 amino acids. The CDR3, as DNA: TGCGCCAGCAGCCCGCCCCGGGACAGAGACTATGGCTACACCTTC. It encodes CASSPPRDRDYGYTF.

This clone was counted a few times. The CDR3 loop is CASSLDRVGAYEQYF. The DNA of the CDR3 is TGTGCCAGCAGCTTAGACAGGGTTGGGGCCTACGAGCAGTACTTC. The chain employs TRBV7-9 and TRBJ2-7; TRBD1 might be the D (6 bases). The germline V gene has CDR1 SEHNR and CDR2 FQNEAQ (reference sequence). The CDR3 is 15 amino acids. V lost 1 base, J lost 2 bases, and 12 bases lay in between.

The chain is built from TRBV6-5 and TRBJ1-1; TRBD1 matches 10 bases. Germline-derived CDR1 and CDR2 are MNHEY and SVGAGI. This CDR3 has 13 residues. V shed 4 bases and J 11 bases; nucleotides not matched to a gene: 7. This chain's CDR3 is CASSSGQGGEAFF. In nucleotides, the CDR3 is TGTGCCAGCAGTTCCGGACAGGGGGGGGAGGCTTTCTTT.

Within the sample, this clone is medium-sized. The CDR3 DNA reads as TGTGCCAGTAATAGGGGAACGCTGAGCAATCAGCCCCAGCATTTT. Translation gives CASNRGTLSNQPQHF. The chain recombines TRBV19 with TRBJ1-5, with D possibly being TRBD1 (5 bases). The CDR3 is made up of 15 amino acids. Trimming stripped 7 bases from V and 1 base from J, with 14 bases between. Germline V CDR1 and CDR2: LNHDA, SQIVND (reference sequence).

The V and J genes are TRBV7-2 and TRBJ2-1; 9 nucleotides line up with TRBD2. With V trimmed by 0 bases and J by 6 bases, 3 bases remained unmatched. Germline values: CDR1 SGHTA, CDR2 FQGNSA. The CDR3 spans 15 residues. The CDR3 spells CASSLAPAGGNEQFF. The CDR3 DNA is TGTGCCAGCAGCTTAGCGCCAGCGGGGGGCAATGAGCAGTTCTTC.

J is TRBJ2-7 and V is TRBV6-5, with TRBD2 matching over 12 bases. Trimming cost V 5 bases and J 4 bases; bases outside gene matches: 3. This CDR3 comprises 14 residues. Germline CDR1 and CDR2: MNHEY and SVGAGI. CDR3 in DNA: TGTGCCAGCAGTGCGACTAGCGGGGGTTACGAGCAGTACTTC. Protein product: CASSATSGGYEQYF.

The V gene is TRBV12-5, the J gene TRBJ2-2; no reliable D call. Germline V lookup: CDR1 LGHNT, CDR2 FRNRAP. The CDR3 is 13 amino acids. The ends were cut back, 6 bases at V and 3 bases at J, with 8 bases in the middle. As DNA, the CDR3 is TGTGCTAGTGGACCACTACACACCGGGGAGCTGTTTTTT. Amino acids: CASGPLHTGELFF.

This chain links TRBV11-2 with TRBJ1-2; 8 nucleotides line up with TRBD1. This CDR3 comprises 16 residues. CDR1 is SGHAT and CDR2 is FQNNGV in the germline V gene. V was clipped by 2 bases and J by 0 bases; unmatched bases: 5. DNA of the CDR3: TGTGCCAGCAGCTTAATAGGACAGGGCGCTAACTATGGCTACACCTTC. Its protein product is CASSLIGQGANYGYTF.

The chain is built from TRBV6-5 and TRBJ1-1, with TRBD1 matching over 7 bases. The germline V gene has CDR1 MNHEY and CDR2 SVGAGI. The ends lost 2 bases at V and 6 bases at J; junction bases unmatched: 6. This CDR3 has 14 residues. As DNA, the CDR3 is TGTGCCAGCAGTTACGACAGGGTCCGGCCTGAAGCTTTCTTT. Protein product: CASSYDRVRPEAFF.

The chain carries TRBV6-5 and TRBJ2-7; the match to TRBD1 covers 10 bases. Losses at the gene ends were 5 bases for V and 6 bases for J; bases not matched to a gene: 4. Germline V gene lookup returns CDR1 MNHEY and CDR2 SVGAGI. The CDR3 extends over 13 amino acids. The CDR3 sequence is CASSPGQGSEQYF. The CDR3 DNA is TGTGCCAGCAGTCCGGGACAGGGGAGCGAGCAGTACTTC.